This entry concerns a single T cell receptor beta chain. No cognate antigen has been identified for it. Base qualities were left out, and no much larger clone turns up one base away. This entry comes from a study of blood T cell repertoires in COVID-19 (TCRdb year 2020). For the wider study: The collaborator samples originated in the United States, Italy and Spain and spanned the acute and convalescent phases of COVID-19. The material from the prospective study consisted of cDNA or gDNA derived from T cells, B-cell-depleted T cells, or PBMCs. Samples came from the ongoing ImmuneRACE study (first 160 participants) plus 1,254 subjects from 6 global collaborators. The repertoires were released in a freely available public database intended as a resource for research on the immune response to SARS-CoV-2. Deeply sampled blood TCRbeta repertoires from subjects exposed to, actively infected with, or recovered from COVID-19 were included in the dataset. A de-identified subject ID, COVID-19 status, age in years and sex were almost always included in the sample metadata. Where available, HLA class I and class II types were taken from metadata supplied by the sample provider and were not determined by assay-based typing.

TCRbeta CDR3 regions were amplified from genomic DNA using the immunoSEQ Assay, a bias-controlled multiplex PCR. Per the authors' processing: The number of nucleated cells in each sample was estimated from the amplification of reference gene primers within the assay. To quantify the absolute abundance of each unique TCRbeta CDR3 rearrangement, sequence reads were collapsed and filtered. For each sample, productive Simpson clonality was calculated by taking the square root of Simpson's diversity index across productive rearrangements. TCRdb mirrors the immuneACCESS table, restricted to in-frame sequences. Some clones are absent from its copies; in checked studies, under half trace to an unresolved V gene, and the reason for the others is unknown. V and J calls and clone size follow that table, whereas D and trimming were derived from the DNA. This sample holds 300,000 to 350,000 clones; around 89% were observed only once. Approximately 4.3% of the sample lies in the top ten.

Participants in the prospective study were aged about 18 to 100 years, lived in 24 United States geographic areas, and enrolled through a virtual design. To assign participants to cohorts, the prospective study relied on clinical history that participants themselves reported in a screening survey and a study questionnaire. In the prospective study, mobile phlebotomists collected whole blood, serum and a nasopharyngeal or oropharyngeal swab from each participant. Prospective study participants could optionally give additional blood draws and questionnaires over a roughly two-month period. Before DNA extraction, blood samples from the prospective study were shipped at room temperature or frozen. The investigation overall reported the following: The amount of clinical and demographic metadata varied by source and participant and was provided uncurated.

CDR1 and CDR2, per the germline V gene, are MDHEN and SYDVKM. The CDR3 sequence holds 15 residues, the cysteine and phenylalanine included. Kept here is only the CDR3 DNA, which spans 45 bases and is read in frame from base 1. Cut back by 5 bases and 1 base, the V and J ends lie 13 bases apart. The origin of this receptor is a woman between 18 and 30 years old with acute COVID-19. The sequencing sample was made of PBMCs or T cells enriched from blood (not recorded which). The chain is made from TRBV28 and TRBJ2-3; the D gene is perhaps TRBD2, from 6 matching bases. The bases are TGTGCCAGCAGTGTCACTAGCTTTCGCACAGATACGCAGTATTTT. The resulting protein is CASSVTSFRTDTQYF.